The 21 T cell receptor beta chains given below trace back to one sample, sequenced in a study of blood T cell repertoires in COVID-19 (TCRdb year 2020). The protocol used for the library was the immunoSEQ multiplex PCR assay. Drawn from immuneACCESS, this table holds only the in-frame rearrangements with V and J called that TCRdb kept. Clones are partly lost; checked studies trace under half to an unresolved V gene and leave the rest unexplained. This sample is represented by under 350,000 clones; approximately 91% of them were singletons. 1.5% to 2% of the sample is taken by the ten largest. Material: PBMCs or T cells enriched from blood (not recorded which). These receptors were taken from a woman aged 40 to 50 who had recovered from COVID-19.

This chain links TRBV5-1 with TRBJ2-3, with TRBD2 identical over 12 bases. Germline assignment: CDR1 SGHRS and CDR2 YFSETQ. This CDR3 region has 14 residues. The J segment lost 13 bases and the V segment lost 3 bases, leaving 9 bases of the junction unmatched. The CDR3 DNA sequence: TGCGCCAGCAGCTCACCGTCACTAGCGGGAGGCGAGTATTTT. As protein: CASSSPSLAGGEYF.

CDR3 protein: CASSLVSRLAGGHGSEQYF. The DNA for the CDR3 is TGTGCCAGCAGCTTAGTATCCCGACTAGCGGGAGGCCACGGCTCCGAGCAGTACTTC. The rearrangement joins TRBV7-2 to TRBJ2-7, with 13 bases identical to TRBD2. V gave up 1 base and J gave up 6 bases; unmatched junction bases: 15. Germline values: CDR1 SGHTA, CDR2 FQGNSA. This CDR3 comprises 19 residues.

CDR3 region: CASTHHGGVNTGELFF. In DNA form, the CDR3 reads TGTGCCAGTACCCATCACGGGGGGGTGAACACCGGGGAGCTGTTTTTT. J is TRBJ2-2 and V is TRBV19; 8 nucleotides align to TRBD2. CDR1 is LNHDA and CDR2 is SQIVND in the germline V gene (reference sequence). V shed 7 bases, J shed 1 base, and the junction held 8 bases outside the gene matches. The CDR3 extends over 16 amino acids.

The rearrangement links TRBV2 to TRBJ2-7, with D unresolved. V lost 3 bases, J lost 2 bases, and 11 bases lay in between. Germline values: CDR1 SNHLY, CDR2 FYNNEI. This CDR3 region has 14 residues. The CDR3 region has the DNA TGTGCCAGCAGTGAGTATAGCACAACCTACGAGCAGTACTTC. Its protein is CASSEYSTTYEQYF.

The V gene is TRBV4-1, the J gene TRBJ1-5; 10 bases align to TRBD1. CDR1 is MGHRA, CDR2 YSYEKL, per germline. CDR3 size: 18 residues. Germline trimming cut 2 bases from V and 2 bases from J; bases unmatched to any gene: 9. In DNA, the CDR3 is TGCGCCAGCAGCCAAAATCACGGGACAGGGGCTCGCAATCAGCCCCAGCATTTT. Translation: CASSQNHGTGARNQPQHF.

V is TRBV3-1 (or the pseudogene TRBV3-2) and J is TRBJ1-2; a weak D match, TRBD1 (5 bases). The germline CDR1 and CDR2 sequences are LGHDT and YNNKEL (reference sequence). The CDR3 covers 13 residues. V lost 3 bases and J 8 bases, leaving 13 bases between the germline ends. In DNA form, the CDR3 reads TGTGCCAGCAGCCATAGGCAGGGAAACGGCTACACCTTC. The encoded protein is CASSHRQGNGYTF.

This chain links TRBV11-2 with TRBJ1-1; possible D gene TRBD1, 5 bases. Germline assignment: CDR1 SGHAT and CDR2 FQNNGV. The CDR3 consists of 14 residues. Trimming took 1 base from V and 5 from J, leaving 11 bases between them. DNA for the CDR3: TGTGCCAGCAGCTTAGCGGTGGGGGGGACTGAAGCTTTCTTT. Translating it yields CASSLAVGGTEAFF. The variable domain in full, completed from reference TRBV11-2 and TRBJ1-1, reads EAGVAQSPRYKIIEKRQSVAFWCNPISGHATLYWYQQILGQGPKLLIQFQNNGVVDDSQLPKDRFSAERLKGVDSTLKIQPAKLEDSAVYLCASSLAVGGTEAFFGQGTRLTVV.

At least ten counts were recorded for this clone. CDR3 DNA: TGTGCCAGCAGTTTAAGTATTCGGGAGACCCAGTACTTC. Translated: CASSLSIRETQYF. The J gene is TRBJ2-5, the V gene TRBV27; D not resolved. V was clipped by 2 bases and J by 5 bases, with 9 bases between them. The length of the CDR3 is 13 residues. Germline V lookup: CDR1 MNHEY, CDR2 SMNVEV (reference sequence).

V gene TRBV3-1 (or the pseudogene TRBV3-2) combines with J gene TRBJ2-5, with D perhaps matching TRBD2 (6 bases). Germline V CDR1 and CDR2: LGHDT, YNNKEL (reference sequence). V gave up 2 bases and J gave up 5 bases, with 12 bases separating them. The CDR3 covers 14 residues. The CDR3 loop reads CASSQPTRRETQYF. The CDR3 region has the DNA TGTGCCAGCAGCCAACCGACTAGAAGGGAGACCCAGTACTTC.

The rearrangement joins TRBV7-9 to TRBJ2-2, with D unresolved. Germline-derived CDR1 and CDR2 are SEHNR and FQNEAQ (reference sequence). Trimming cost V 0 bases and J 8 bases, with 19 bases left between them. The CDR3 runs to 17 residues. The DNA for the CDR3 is TGTGCCAGCAGCTTAGCGCCGGGTCCCCCCGCCACTGGGGAGCTGTTTTTT. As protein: CASSLAPGPPATGELFF.

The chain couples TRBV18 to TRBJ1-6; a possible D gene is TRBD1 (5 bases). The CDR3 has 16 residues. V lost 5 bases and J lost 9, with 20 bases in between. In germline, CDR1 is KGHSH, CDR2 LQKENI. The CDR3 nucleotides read TGTGCCAGCTCAGAGACGCTGCAGGGTAACGGTTCACCCCTCCACTTT. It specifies CASSETLQGNGSPLHF.

The CDR3 spells CASSLDGGPYNEQFF. The CDR3 coding sequence is TGTGCCAGCAGCTTAGACGGGGGGCCCTACAATGAGCAGTTCTTC. The rearrangement links TRBV7-3 to TRBJ2-1; D might be TRBD2 (7 bases). Germline assignment: CDR1 SGHTA and CDR2 FQGTGA. Trimming took off 2 bases at V and 2 bases at J, with 10 bases between the two ends. This CDR3 is 15 amino acids long.

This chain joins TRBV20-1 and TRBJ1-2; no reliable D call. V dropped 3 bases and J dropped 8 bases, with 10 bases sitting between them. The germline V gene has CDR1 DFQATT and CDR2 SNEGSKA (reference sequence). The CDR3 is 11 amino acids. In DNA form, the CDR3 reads TGCAGTGCTAGCTTCTCGGGAGGCTACACCTTC. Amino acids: CSASFSGGYTF.

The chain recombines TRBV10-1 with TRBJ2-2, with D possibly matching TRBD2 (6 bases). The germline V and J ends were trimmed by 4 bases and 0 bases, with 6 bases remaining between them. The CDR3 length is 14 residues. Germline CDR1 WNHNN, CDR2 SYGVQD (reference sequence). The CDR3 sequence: CASSAGANTGELFF. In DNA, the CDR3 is TGCGCCAGCAGTGCGGGGGCGAACACCGGGGAGCTGTTTTTT.

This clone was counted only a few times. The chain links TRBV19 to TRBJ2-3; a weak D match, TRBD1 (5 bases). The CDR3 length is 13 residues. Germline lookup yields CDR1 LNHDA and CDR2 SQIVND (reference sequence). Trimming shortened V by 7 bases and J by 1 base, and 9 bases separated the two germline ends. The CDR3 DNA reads TGTGCCAGTACCTTACAGGGCACAGATACGCAGTATTTT. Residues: CASTLQGTDTQYF. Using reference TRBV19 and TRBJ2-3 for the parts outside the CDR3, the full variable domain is DGGITQSPKYLFRKEGQNVTLSCEQNLNHDAMYWYRQDPGQGLRLIYYSQIVNDFQKGDIAEGYSVSREKKESFPLTVTSAQKNPTAFYLCASTLQGTDTQYFGPGTRLTVL.

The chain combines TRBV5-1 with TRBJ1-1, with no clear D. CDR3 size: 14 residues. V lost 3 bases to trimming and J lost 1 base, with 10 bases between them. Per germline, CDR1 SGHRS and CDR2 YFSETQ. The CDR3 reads CASSSGSSNTEAFF. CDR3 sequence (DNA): TGCGCCAGCAGCTCCGGTTCCTCGAACACTGAAGCTTTCTTT.

The CDR3 DNA reads as TGTGCCAGCAGGCGAGGAGCGGGCCTCTCCTACGAGCAGTACTTC. Translating it yields CASRRGAGLSYEQYF. The chain joins TRBV6-5 to TRBJ2-7; tentatively, D is TRBD2 (6 bases). The CDR3 covers 15 residues. The ends were cut back, 6 bases at V and 0 bases at J, with 15 bases in the middle. CDR1 and CDR2 (germline): MNHEY, SVGAGI.

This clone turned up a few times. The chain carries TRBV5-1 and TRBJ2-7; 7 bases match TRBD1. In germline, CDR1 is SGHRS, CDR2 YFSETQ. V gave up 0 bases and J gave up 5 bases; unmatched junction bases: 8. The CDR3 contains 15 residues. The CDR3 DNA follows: TGCGCCAGCAGCTTGGAGGGGGCAGGGCGGAACGAGCAGTACTTC. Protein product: CASSLEGAGRNEQYF. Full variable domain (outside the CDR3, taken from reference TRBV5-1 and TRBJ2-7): KAGVTQTPRYLIKTRGQQVTLSCSPISGHRSVSWYQQTPGQGLQFLFEYFSETQRNKGNFPGRFSGRQFSNSRSEMNVSTLELGDSALYLCASSLEGAGRNEQYFGPGTRLTVT.

CDR3 in DNA: TGTGCCTGGAGTGTCTTAACTAAGGCCAAGCAGTTCTTC. This translates into CAWSVLTKAKQFF. The V and J genes are TRBV30 and TRBJ2-1; D remains unclear. CDR3 length equals 13 residues. Looked up from germline, CDR1 is GTSNPN and CDR2 is SVGIG (reference sequence). Trimming pared 0 bases from V and 11 bases from J, leaving 14 bases between.

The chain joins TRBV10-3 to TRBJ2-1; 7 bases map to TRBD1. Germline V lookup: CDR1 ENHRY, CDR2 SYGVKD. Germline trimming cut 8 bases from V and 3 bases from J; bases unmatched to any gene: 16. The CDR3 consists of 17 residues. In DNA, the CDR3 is TGTGCCATCGGAGACCAACAGGGGCCCTACGACTACAATGAGCAGTTCTTC. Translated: CAIGDQQGPYDYNEQFF.

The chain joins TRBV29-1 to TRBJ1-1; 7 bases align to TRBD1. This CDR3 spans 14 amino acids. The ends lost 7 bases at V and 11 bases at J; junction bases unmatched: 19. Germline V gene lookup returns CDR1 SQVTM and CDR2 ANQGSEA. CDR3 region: CSARDSRVLGGAFF. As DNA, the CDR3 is TGCAGCGCTCGGGACAGCCGTGTTCTAGGAGGGGCTTTCTTT.